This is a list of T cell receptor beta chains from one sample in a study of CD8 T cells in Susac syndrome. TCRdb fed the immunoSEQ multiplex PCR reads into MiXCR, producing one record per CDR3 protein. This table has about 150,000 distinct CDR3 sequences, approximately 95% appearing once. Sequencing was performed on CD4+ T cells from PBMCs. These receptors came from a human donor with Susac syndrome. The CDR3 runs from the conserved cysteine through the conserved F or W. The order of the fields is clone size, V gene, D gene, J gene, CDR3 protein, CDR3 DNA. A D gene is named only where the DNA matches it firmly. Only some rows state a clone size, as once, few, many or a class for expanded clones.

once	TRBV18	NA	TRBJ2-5	CASSPPTVETQYF	TGTGCCAGCTCACCACCGACCGTGGAGACCCAGTACTTC
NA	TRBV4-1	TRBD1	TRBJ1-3	CASSQATGQGGGNTIYF	TGCGCCAGCAGCCAAGCTACGGGACAGGGTGGTGGAAACACCATATATTTT
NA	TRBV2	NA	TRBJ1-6	CAIPGTSPNSPLHF	TGTGCCATCCCCGGGACTTCGCCCAATTCACCCCTCCACTTT
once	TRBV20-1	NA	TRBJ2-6	CSARDGLVSGANVLTF	TGCAGTGCTAGAGATGGGCTCGTAAGCGGGGCCAACGTCCTGACTTTC
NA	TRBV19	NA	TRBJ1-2	CASTSRTLGYTF	TGTGCCAGTACCAGTAGGACGTTGGGCTACACCTTC
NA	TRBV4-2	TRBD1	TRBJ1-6	CASSTETGKRSPLHF	TGTGCCAGCAGCACGGAGACAGGGAAAAGATCACCCCTCCACTTT
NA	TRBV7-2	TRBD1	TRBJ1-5	CASSPTDRGVNQPQHF	TGTGCCAGCAGTCCTACCGACAGGGGAGTCAATCAGCCCCAGCATTTT
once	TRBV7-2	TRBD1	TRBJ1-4	CASSLQGVNEKLFF	TGTGCCAGCAGCTTACAGGGGGTTAATGAAAAACTGTTTTTT
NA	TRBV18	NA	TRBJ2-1	CASSPGPGPREQFF	TGTGCCAGCTCACCAGGTCCAGGCCCTAGGGAGCAGTTCTTC
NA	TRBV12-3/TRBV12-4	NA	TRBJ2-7	CASSLDRVASEQYF	TGTGCCAGCAGTTTAGATAGGGTCGCCTCCGAGCAGTACTTC
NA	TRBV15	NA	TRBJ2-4	CATSRSGKNIQYF	TGTGCCACCAGCCGATCAGGGAAAAACATTCAGTACTTC
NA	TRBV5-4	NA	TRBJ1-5	CASSSNRDQPQHF	TGTGCCAGCAGCTCCAACAGGGATCAGCCCCAGCATTTT
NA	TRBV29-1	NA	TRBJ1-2	CSVLRDAFSGYTF	TGCAGCGTTCTAAGGGACGCCTTCAGCGGCTACACCTTC
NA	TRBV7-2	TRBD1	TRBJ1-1	CASSRDRKDTEAFF	TGTGCCAGCAGCCGGGACAGGAAGGACACTGAAGCTTTCTTT
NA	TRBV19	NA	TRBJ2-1	CASSIPRGSNEQFF	TGTGCCAGTAGTATCCCTCGGGGCTCCAATGAGCAGTTCTTC
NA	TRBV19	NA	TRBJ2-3	CASSISPADTQYF	TGTGCCAGTAGTATATCCCCAGCAGATACGCAGTATTTT
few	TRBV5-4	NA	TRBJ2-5	CASSFGVQETQYF	TGTGCCAGCAGCTTCGGGGTCCAAGAGACCCAGTACTTC
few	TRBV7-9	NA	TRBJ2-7	CASSLAGPYEQYF	TGTGCCAGCAGCTTGGCGGGCCCCTACGAGCAGTACTTC
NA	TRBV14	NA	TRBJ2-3	CASSQMDTSTDTQYF	TGTGCCAGCAGCCAAATGGATACTAGCACAGATACGCAGTATTTT
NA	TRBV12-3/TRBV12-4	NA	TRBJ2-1	CASSRKLGNEQFF	TGTGCCAGCAGTCGTAAACTTGGCAATGAGCAGTTCTTC
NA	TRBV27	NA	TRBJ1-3	CASSLRPSGNTIYF	TGTGCCAGCAGTTTACGTCCCTCTGGAAACACCATATATTTT
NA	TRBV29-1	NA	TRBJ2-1	CSVEWAGYANEQFF	TGCAGCGTTGAATGGGCCGGTTACGCCAATGAGCAGTTCTTC
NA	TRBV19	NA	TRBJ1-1	CASIEGSSMNTEAFF	TGTGCCAGTATAGAAGGGTCGAGTATGAACACTGAAGCTTTCTTT
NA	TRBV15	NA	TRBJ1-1	CATSRDLTRGVTDTEAFF	TGTGCCACCAGCAGAGATCTTACCCGAGGGGTAACGGACACTGAAGCTTTCTTT
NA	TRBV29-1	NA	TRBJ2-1	CSVGGSEQFF	TGCAGCGTAGGTGGGTCTGAGCAGTTCTTC
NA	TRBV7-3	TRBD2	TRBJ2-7	CASSLRGGLYEQYF	TGTGCCAGCAGCTTACGGGGGGGGCTGTACGAGCAGTACTTC
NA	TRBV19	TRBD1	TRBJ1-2	CASNDRDRVFGYTF	TGTGCCAGTAATGACCGGGACAGGGTTTTTGGCTACACCTTC
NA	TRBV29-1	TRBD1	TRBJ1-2	CSAEDRVGGYTF	TGCAGCGCCGAGGACAGGGTGGGTGGCTACACCTTC
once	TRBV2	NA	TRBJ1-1	CASSEEVWHRAFF	TGTGCCAGCAGTGAAGAGGTATGGCATCGAGCTTTCTTT
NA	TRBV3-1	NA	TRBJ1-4	CASSHTAGEKLFF	TGTGCCAGCAGCCATACCGCCGGGGAAAAACTGTTTTTT
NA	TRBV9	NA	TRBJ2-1	CASSVGTGRNEQFF	TGTGCCAGCAGCGTAGGAACAGGGCGGAATGAGCAGTTCTTC
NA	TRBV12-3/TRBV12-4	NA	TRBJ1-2	CASSSKPGRGYTF	TGTGCCAGCAGTTCTAAGCCTGGCCGTGGCTACACCTTC
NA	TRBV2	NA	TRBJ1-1	CASSPDAEAFF	TGTGCCAGCAGCCCGGACGCTGAAGCTTTCTTT
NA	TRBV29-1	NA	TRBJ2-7	CSAVPRTDDEQYF	TGCAGCGCCGTACCGAGGACAGACGACGAGCAGTACTTC
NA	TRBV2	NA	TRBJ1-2	CASSDVTGGYTF	TGTGCCAGCAGTGACGTGACAGGCGGCTACACCTTC
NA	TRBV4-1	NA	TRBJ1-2	CASSQENAYGYTF	TGCGCCAGCAGCCAAGAAAACGCCTATGGCTACACCTTC
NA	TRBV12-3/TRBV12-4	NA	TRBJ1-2	CASSPMGPYYGYTF	TGTGCCAGCAGCCCCATGGGGCCCTACTATGGCTACACCTTC
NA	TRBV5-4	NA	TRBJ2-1	CASSHRAYNEQFF	TGTGCCAGCAGCCACAGGGCGTACAATGAGCAGTTCTTC
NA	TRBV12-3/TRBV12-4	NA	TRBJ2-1	CASSRGGLANEQFF	TGTGCCAGCAGCCGTGGCGGGCTAGCCAATGAGCAGTTCTTC
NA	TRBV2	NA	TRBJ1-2	CASSEDLGDYGYTF	TGTGCCAGCAGTGAAGATCTAGGAGACTATGGCTACACCTTC
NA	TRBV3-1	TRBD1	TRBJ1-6	CASSHGETGKSPLHF	TGTGCCAGCAGCCATGGTGAGACAGGGAAATCACCCCTCCACTTT
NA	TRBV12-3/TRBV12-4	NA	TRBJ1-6	CASSLRQVNSPLHF	TGTGCCAGCAGTCTGCGGCAGGTTAATTCACCCCTCCACTTT
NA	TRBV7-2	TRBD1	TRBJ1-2	CASSHGQGRPYGYTF	TGTGCCAGCAGCCACGGACAGGGGAGGCCCTATGGCTACACCTTC
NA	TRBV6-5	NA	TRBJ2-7	CASSSGRATYEQYF	TGTGCCAGCAGTTCTGGCAGGGCCACCTACGAGCAGTACTTC
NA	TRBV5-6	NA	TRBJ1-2	CASSLGPTGRRGGYTF	TGTGCCAGCAGCTTGGGACCTACAGGGCGCCGGGGTGGCTACACCTTC
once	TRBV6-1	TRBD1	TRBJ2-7	CASRPARTGGSYEQYF	TGTGCCAGCAGACCCGCCCGGACAGGGGGCAGCTACGAGCAGTACTTC
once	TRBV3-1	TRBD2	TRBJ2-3	CASSQSGGTDTQYF	TGTGCCAGCAGCCAGAGCGGGGGAACAGATACGCAGTATTTT
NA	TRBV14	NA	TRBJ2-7	CASSQDLGAKYF	TGTGCCAGCAGCCAAGATCTGGGGGCGAAGTACTTC
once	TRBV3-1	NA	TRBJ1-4	CASSQAPGEGEKLFF	TGTGCCAGCAGCCAAGCCCCAGGGGAGGGGGAAAAACTGTTTTTT
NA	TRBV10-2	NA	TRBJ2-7	CASRGELASYEQYF	TGCGCCAGCAGGGGGGAATTGGCTTCCTACGAGCAGTACTTC
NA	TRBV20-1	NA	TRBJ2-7	CSARQGGTYEQYF	TGCAGTGCTAGGCAGGGGGGAACCTACGAGCAGTACTTC
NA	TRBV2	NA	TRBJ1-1	CASSDQAMNTEAFF	TGTGCCAGCAGTGACCAGGCCATGAACACTGAAGCTTTCTTT
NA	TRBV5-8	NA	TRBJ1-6	CASSAAQAYNSPLHF	TGTGCCAGCAGCGCGGCGCAAGCCTATAATTCACCCCTCCACTTT
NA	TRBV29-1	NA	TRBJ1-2	CSGLGTEYGYTF	TGCAGCGGGCTAGGGACGGAGTATGGCTACACCTTC
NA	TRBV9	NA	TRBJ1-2	CASSVARHYGYTF	TGTGCCAGCAGCGTAGCCAGGCACTATGGCTACACCTTC
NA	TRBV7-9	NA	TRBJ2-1	CASSLVEEQFF	TGTGCCAGCAGCTTAGTGGAGGAGCAGTTCTTC
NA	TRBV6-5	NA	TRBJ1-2	CASSSLFVGSGYTF	TGTGCCAGCAGTTCCCTGTTCGTTGGGAGTGGCTACACCTTC
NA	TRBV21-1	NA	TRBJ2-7	CASSKDRTDSYEQYF	TGTGCCAGCAGCAAAGATAGGACAGACTCCTACGAGCAGTACTTC
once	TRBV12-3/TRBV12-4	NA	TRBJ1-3	CASSWGHTIYF	TGTGCCAGCAGTTGGGGTCACACCATATATTTT